This is a list of T cell receptor beta chains from one sample in a study of spatial heterogeneity in lung cancer. MiXCR, run by TCRdb on the 5' RACE reads, gives a single entry per CDR3 protein. Altogether approximately 1,100 distinct CDR3 sequences are present, more than 30% being singletons, with the ten largest covering about a fifth. The starting material was normal lung tissue next to the tumor, obtained at surgery. The receptors were sampled from a male donor with early-stage non-small cell lung cancer. The CDR3 runs from the conserved cysteine through the conserved F or W. D genes are given only for firm matches. For some rows the clone size is stated as once, few or many, or as a class when expanded; others skip it.

V gene	D gene	clone size	CDR3 length	J gene	CDR3 protein	CDR3 DNA
TRBV13	-	-	14	TRBJ1-5	CASSLGQKNQPQHF	TGTGCCAGCAGCTTAGGACAGAAAAATCAGCCCCAGCATTTT
TRBV7-9	-	large	12	TRBJ1-1	CASRRMNTEAFF	TGTGCCAGCAGAAGAATGAACACTGAAGCTTTCTTT
TRBV4-2	-	-	16	TRBJ2-3	CASSQGSGTFTDTQYF	TGTGCCAGCAGCCAAGGATCCGGGACTTTCACAGATACGCAGTATTTT
TRBV6-5	-	-	13	TRBJ2-4	CATFKAGTNIQYF	TGTGCCACCTTCAAAGCCGGGACCAACATTCAGTACTTC
TRBV6-5	-	-	16	TRBJ2-3	CASSVRTPGGTDTQYF	TGTGCCAGCAGTGTGCGGACTCCGGGAGGCACAGATACGCAGTATTTT
TRBV29-1	TRBD1	large	14	TRBJ1-1	CSVGPTGAGTEAFF	TGCAGCGTTGGACCTACAGGGGCGGGCACTGAAGCTTTCTTT
TRBV4-1	-	-	15	TRBJ2-2	CASSQDRTTPGELFF	TGCGCCAGCAGCCAAGATCGTACAACCCCCGGGGAGCTGTTTTTT
TRBV29-1	TRBD2	-	13	TRBJ2-2	CSVGRGGAGELFF	TGCAGCGTTGGTCGCGGGGGGGCCGGGGAGCTGTTTTTT
TRBV7-9	TRBD2	few	15	TRBJ2-3	CASSPTGLAVGTQYF	TGTGCCAGCAGCCCGACGGGACTAGCGGTCGGTACGCAGTATTTT
TRBV7-8	-	few	14	TRBJ2-5	CASSLISSGETQYF	TGTGCCAGCAGCTTAATCAGTTCCGGAGAGACCCAGTACTTC
TRBV28	-	-	15	TRBJ2-7	CASSSTWTAVYEQYF	TGTGCCAGCAGTTCGACATGGACAGCTGTCTACGAGCAGTACTTC
TRBV10-1	TRBD1	large	18	TRBJ2-7	CASSPTAGQGKRTYEQYF	TGCGCCAGCAGTCCGACCGCTGGACAGGGGAAGAGGACCTACGAGCAGTACTTC
TRBV6-2/TRBV6-3	TRBD1	-	14	TRBJ2-2	CASARTGFPGELFF	TGTGCCAGCGCGCGGACAGGGTTTCCCGGGGAGCTGTTTTTT
TRBV6-1	TRBD1	large	18	TRBJ2-3	CASSEAAGQGFSTDTQYF	TGTGCCAGCAGTGAGGCTGCTGGACAGGGATTTAGCACAGATACGCAGTATTTT
TRBV5-6	TRBD1	large	16	TRBJ2-3	CASSPRDRVNADTQYF	TGTGCCAGCAGCCCCCGGGACAGGGTAAATGCAGATACGCAGTATTTT
TRBV5-6	-	large	14	TRBJ2-3	CASSLGHGEDTQYF	TGTGCCAGCAGCTTGGGACACGGCGAAGATACGCAGTATTTT
TRBV10-3	TRBD1	large	15	TRBJ2-1	CAITSGTDYLNEQFF	TGTGCCATCACCTCCGGGACAGACTATCTCAATGAGCAGTTCTTC